A selection of T cell receptor beta chains follows, all from one sample in a study of TIL therapy for anti-PD-1-resistant metastatic lung cancer. Profiling relied on immunoSEQ multiplex PCR, and the TCRdb table lists in-frame clones only, not all of them. This table has approximately 57,000 clones, 75% to 90% appearing once. Sample: blood, taken at baseline. Receptor source: a person between 30 and 79 years old with non-small cell lung cancer. Both conserved end residues are part of each CDR3. The D gene is left open where the match is weak. Clone sizes are given selectively: once, few, many, or a class where the clone is expanded.

j_gene: TRBJ2-1; d_gene: NA; abundance: NA; v_gene: TRBV5-1; CDR3nt: TGCGCCAGCAGCTTGGTTTCGGGGCGATCCTACAATGAGCAGTTCTTC; CDR3aa: CASSLVSGRSYNEQFF
j_gene: TRBJ1-2; d_gene: NA; abundance: once; v_gene: TRBV2; CDR3nt: TGTGCCAGCCCTCTGCCGGGAGATGGCTATGGCTACACCTTC; CDR3aa: CASPLPGDGYGYTF
j_gene: TRBJ1-1; d_gene: TRBD1; abundance: NA; v_gene: TRBV5-8; CDR3nt: TGTGCCAGCAATAGCGGACAGGGAAGGACTGAAGCTTTCTTT; CDR3aa: CASNSGQGRTEAFF
j_gene: TRBJ1-5; d_gene: NA; abundance: NA; v_gene: TRBV18; CDR3nt: TGTGCCAGCTCACCATACGGTGAGCCCCAGCATTTT; CDR3aa: CASSPYGEPQHF
j_gene: TRBJ1-3; d_gene: NA; abundance: NA; v_gene: TRBV5-6; CDR3nt: TGTGCCAGCAGCTCCTGGGGGGCCAGGAACACCATATATTTT; CDR3aa: CASSSWGARNTIYF
j_gene: TRBJ2-3; d_gene: NA; abundance: NA; v_gene: TRBV4-1; CDR3nt: TGCGCCAGCAGCCAAACAACCTTTTGGGCCCAAGGCACAGATACGCAGTATTTT; CDR3aa: CASSQTTFWAQGTDTQYF
j_gene: TRBJ1-4; d_gene: NA; abundance: NA; v_gene: TRBV30; CDR3nt: TGTGCCTGGAGCCTTTGGCAGGGGAATGAAAAACTGTTTTTT; CDR3aa: CAWSLWQGNEKLFF
j_gene: TRBJ2-7; d_gene: TRBD1; abundance: NA; v_gene: TRBV10-2; CDR3nt: TGCGCCAGCAGATCCTACGGGACAGGGGTCTACGAGCAGTACTTC; CDR3aa: CASRSYGTGVYEQYF
j_gene: TRBJ2-4; d_gene: TRBD1; abundance: NA; v_gene: TRBV19; CDR3nt: TGTGCCAGTAGTATCCCGGGACAGTTAGCCAAAAACATTCAGTACTTC; CDR3aa: CASSIPGQLAKNIQYF
j_gene: TRBJ2-3; d_gene: NA; abundance: few; v_gene: TRBV7-9; CDR3nt: TGTGCCAGCAGCACTTCTAATTGGGGAGGAGGCGATACGCAGTATTTT; CDR3aa: CASSTSNWGGGDTQYF
j_gene: TRBJ2-5; d_gene: NA; abundance: once; v_gene: TRBV18; CDR3nt: TGTGCCAGCTTACTCGGACAGAGGGAGACCCAGTACTTC; CDR3aa: CASLLGQRETQYF
j_gene: TRBJ2-7; d_gene: NA; abundance: few; v_gene: TRBV7-9; CDR3nt: TGTGCCAGCAGCTTACCCCGACTCGACAGCTCCACCTACGAGCAGTACTTC; CDR3aa: CASSLPRLDSSTYEQYF
j_gene: TRBJ2-4; d_gene: NA; abundance: NA; v_gene: TRBV5-6; CDR3nt: TGTGCCAGCAGCTTGGCCCCGGGGGCCGGTCGTGGAAACATTCAGTACTTC; CDR3aa: CASSLAPGAGRGNIQYF
j_gene: TRBJ2-7; d_gene: TRBD1; abundance: NA; v_gene: TRBV6-1; CDR3nt: TGTGCCAGCAGTGAACGGACAGGCTCCTACGAGCAGTACTTC; CDR3aa: CASSERTGSYEQYF
j_gene: TRBJ2-2; d_gene: NA; abundance: NA; v_gene: TRBV4-2; CDR3nt: TGTGCCAGCAGCCAAGATCGGCGCAGTACTACCGGGGAGCTGTTTTTT; CDR3aa: CASSQDRRSTTGELFF
j_gene: TRBJ2-1; d_gene: NA; abundance: NA; v_gene: TRBV25-1; CDR3nt: TGTGCCAGCAGTGATTTCAGGGAGCAGTTCTTC; CDR3aa: CASSDFREQFF
j_gene: TRBJ1-3; d_gene: NA; abundance: NA; v_gene: TRBV7-6; CDR3nt: TGTGCCAGCAGCTTATTCGGGGCTTCCGGTTCCTCTGGAAACACCATATATTTT; CDR3aa: CASSLFGASGSSGNTIYF
j_gene: TRBJ1-1; d_gene: TRBD1; abundance: NA; v_gene: TRBV6-2/TRBV6-3; CDR3nt: TGTGCCAGCAGCACGGACAGGGATCAAGCTTTCTTT; CDR3aa: CASSTDRDQAFF